This T cell receptor beta chain was identified in a study of blood T cells in healthy people across ages. The people who gave samples were healthy Caucasians from Russia, aged roughly 6 to 100. Alongside a J-beta primer mix, a sample-barcoded 5' primer served in a second PCR lasting about 7 to 11 cycles. Every sample returned 3 million or more CDR3-containing paired-end reads. TCRdb independently ran MiXCR on the 5' RACE reads; one entry per CDR3 protein. The sample yields about 810,000 distinct CDR3 sequences, 35% to 40% seen once. The receptor was derived from a man aged 18 to 30 in good health. Sequencing was done on a sample of blood.

This chain's CDR3 is CASSLAPQIATNEKLFF. CDR3 DNA sequence: TGTGCCAGCAGTTTAGCGCCACAGATAGCAACTAATGAAAAACTGTTTTTT. The V and J genes are TRBV12-3 or TRBV12-4 and TRBJ1-4; no clear D. CDR3 length equals 17 residues. V dropped 0 bases and J dropped 0 bases, with 11 bases sitting between them.